Listed here are 16 T cell receptor beta chains from one sample, sequenced in a study of blood T cell repertoires in COVID-19. Generated by immunoSEQ multiplex PCR, the TCRdb table keeps only in-frame clones and is missing some. The sample holds around 190,000 clones, roughly 91% seen once. Sequencing was performed on peripheral blood. The receptors derive from a human donor in a cohort sampled during active COVID-19.

The chain is built from TRBV7-2 and TRBJ1-2, with D possibly matching TRBD1 (6 bases). Between the trimmed V and J ends, which lost 5 bases and 2 bases, there was a span of 15 bases. CDR1 SGHTA and CDR2 FQGNSA come from the germline V gene. The CDR3 totals 15 residues. The CDR3 DNA reads TGTGCCAGCAGCCGCGTACAGGGTAAAAACTATGGCTACACCTTC. Its protein is CASSRVQGKNYGYTF.

The chain links TRBV7-9 to TRBJ1-4, with 7 nucleotides matching TRBD1. Germline assignment: CDR1 SEHNR and CDR2 FQNEAQ (reference sequence). V gave up 5 bases and J gave up 5 bases; unmatched junction bases: 8. This CDR3 has 15 amino acids. In nucleotides, the CDR3 is TGTGCCAGCAGCCCGAGAGGGACAGCAAATGAAAAACTGTTTTTT. The encoded protein is CASSPRGTANEKLFF.

The rearrangement uses TRBV7-2 and TRBJ2-7; the D is unclear. The V end lost 5 bases, the J end lost 1 base, and 15 bases lay between the germline ends. From germline, CDR1 is SGHTA and CDR2 FQGNSA. The CDR3 runs 15 residues. This chain's CDR3 is CASSPDGLSSYEQYF. The CDR3 DNA reads as TGTGCCAGCAGCCCCGACGGGTTATCATCCTACGAGCAGTACTTC.

The gene calls are TRBV9 and TRBJ2-3, with TRBD2 matching over 15 bases. The CDR3 length is 18 residues. After removal of 3 bases from V and 3 bases from J, the junction contained 8 bases not matched to a gene. Germline V lookup: CDR1 SGDLS, CDR2 YYNGEE. The CDR3 sequence: CASSAPGTSGGRTDTQYF. CDR3 coding DNA: TGTGCCAGCAGCGCCCCGGGGACTAGCGGGGGGAGGACAGATACGCAGTATTTT.

The chain links TRBV27 to TRBJ2-7; no firm D call. This CDR3 has 13 residues. The V gene's germline CDR1 is MNHEY and CDR2 SMNVEV (reference sequence). Trimming cost V 4 bases and J 2 bases, with 9 bases left between them. The chain's CDR3 is CASSSPPTYEQYF. The CDR3 DNA reads TGTGCCAGCAGTTCCCCCCCAACCTACGAGCAGTACTTC.

The chain has TRBV5-5 and TRBJ1-2, with TRBD1 matching over 7 bases. Germline CDR1 and CDR2: SGHKS and YYEKEE (reference sequence). The CDR3 runs to 16 residues. Trimming at V came to 4 bases and at J to 0 bases, leaving 9 bases not matched to a gene. The CDR3 sequence is CASSKPQGTANYGYTF. The CDR3 region has the DNA TGTGCCAGCAGCAAGCCACAGGGGACAGCTAACTATGGCTACACCTTC.

The J gene is TRBJ2-3, the V gene TRBV15, with D tentatively TRBD2 (6 bases). V was trimmed by 2 bases and J by 3 bases, leaving 12 bases between them. In germline, CDR1 is LNHNV, CDR2 YYDKDF (reference sequence). The CDR3 loop spans 15 amino acids. The CDR3 sequence is CATSRHRDFTDTQYF. The CDR3 DNA sequence: TGTGCCACCAGCAGACACCGGGACTTTACAGATACGCAGTATTTT.

V gene TRBV13 combines with J gene TRBJ2-2, with 9 nucleotides matching TRBD2. In germline, CDR1 is PRHDT, CDR2 FYEKMQ (reference sequence). The CDR3 is made up of 16 amino acids. V gave up 5 bases and J gave up 1 base; unmatched junction bases: 5. The CDR3 protein is CASSPGSGRNTGELFF. The DNA for the CDR3 is TGTGCCAGCAGCCCCGGTAGCGGGAGGAACACCGGGGAGCTGTTTTTT.

CDR3 sequence reads: CASRGFSISPGELFF. Written as DNA, the CDR3 is TGTGCCAGCCGAGGGTTTTCAATTTCCCCCGGGGAGCTGTTTTTT. V usage is TRBV27 and J usage is TRBJ2-2; D possibly corresponds to TRBD2 (5 bases). In germline, CDR1 is MNHEY, CDR2 SMNVEV (reference sequence). The CDR3 runs 15 residues. Between the trimmed V and J ends, which lost 8 bases and 6 bases, there was a span of 19 bases.

This clone appeared once. The chain recombines TRBV28 with TRBJ2-7, with D uncertain. This CDR3 has 12 residues. Trimming shortened V by 6 bases and J by 2 bases, and 8 bases separated the two germline ends. Per the germline V gene, CDR1 is MDHEN and CDR2 is SYDVKM. The CDR3 DNA is TGTGCCAGCAGCCGAAGCACCTACGAGCAGTACTTC. It encodes CASSRSTYEQYF.

The rearrangement uses TRBV3-1 (or the pseudogene TRBV3-2) and TRBJ2-3; possibly TRBD1 for D (5 bases). Per germline, CDR1 LGHDT and CDR2 YNNKEL (reference sequence). Trimming left V 2 bases short and J 4 bases short, with 13 bases between. This CDR3 contains 15 residues. The CDR3 loop is CASSQYRSRADTQYF. Written as DNA, the CDR3 is TGTGCCAGCAGCCAATACAGGAGTCGGGCAGATACGCAGTATTTT.

This rearrangement joins TRBV9 to TRBJ2-3; 11 bases agree with TRBD2. The CDR3 consists of 16 residues. With 2 bases clipped from V and 0 bases from J, the junction kept 2 bases outside the gene matches. Germline CDR1 is SGDLS and CDR2 is YYNGEE. This CDR3 reads CASSVPSGRSTDTQYF. Here the CDR3 DNA reads TGTGCCAGCAGCGTCCCTAGCGGGAGGAGCACAGATACGCAGTATTTT. The full variable domain, completed using reference TRBV9 and TRBJ2-3, is DSGVTQTPKHLITATGQRVTLRCSPRSGDLSVYWYQQSLDQGLQFLIQYYNGEERAKGNILERFSAQQFPDLHSELNLSSLELGDSALYFCASSVPSGRSTDTQYFGPGTRLTVL.

V is TRBV4-1 and J is TRBJ1-1; 9 bases agree with TRBD1. The germline V gene has CDR1 MGHRA and CDR2 YSYEKL. The CDR3 is 15 amino acids. The V gene end was trimmed by 3 bases and the J gene end by 4 bases; junction bases not matched to a gene: 6. DNA of the CDR3: TGCGCCAGCAGCCACCAGGGACAGGGACGCACTGAAGCTTTCTTT. Protein product: CASSHQGQGRTEAFF.

This clone was recorded a few times. This chain joins TRBV15 and TRBJ1-3; maybe TRBD1 (5 bases). V shed 0 bases and J shed 7 bases, with 10 bases lying between them. The CDR3 contains 14 residues. Germline CDR1 and CDR2: LNHNV and YYDKDF (reference sequence). CDR3 bases: TGTGCCACCAGCAGAGATTCGGGGGTTAACACCATATATTTT. Translation: CATSRDSGVNTIYF.

V usage is TRBV6-6 and J usage is TRBJ2-2, with D possibly matching TRBD2 (5 bases). This CDR3 region has 14 residues. V dropped 2 bases and J dropped 4 bases, with 8 bases sitting between them. Germline assignment: CDR1 MNHNY and CDR2 SVGAGI (reference sequence). CDR3: CASSYGLTTGELFF. DNA for the CDR3: TGTGCCAGCAGTTACGGACTCACCACCGGGGAGCTGTTTTTT.

The rearrangement joins TRBV4-1 to TRBJ2-7; no firm D call. The CDR3 spans 14 residues. CDR1 and CDR2 (germline): MGHRA, YSYEKL. The V end was cut by 3 bases, the J end by 0 bases, with 9 bases between. The CDR3 DNA sequence: TGCGCCAGCAGCCACCGGCGGAGCTCCTACGAGCAGTACTTC. It codes for CASSHRRSSYEQYF.